The rows below give T cell receptor beta chains drawn from one sample of a study of T-cell reconstitution after alpha-beta-depleted transplantation in children. From the PCR reads, TCRdb called clonotypes with MiXCR, one entry per CDR3 protein. Of roughly 350,000 distinct CDR3 sequences detected, around 15% appear once; the ten largest clones hold around 43%. The sequencing used PBMCs, mostly from graft donor cells, collected 360 days after TCRalphabeta/CD19-depleted stem cell transplant. These receptors all come from a male patient aged 2 to 10 who had a stem cell transplant for acute lymphoblastic leukemia, so the T cells may come from the graft donor. The CDR3 runs from the conserved cysteine through the conserved F or W. The order of the fields is J gene, V gene, clone size, D gene, CDR3 DNA, CDR3 protein. The D gene is left open where the match is weak. Expanded clones get a size class; other rows say once, few or many, or leave the size out.

TRBJ2-3	TRBV20-1	.	TRBD2	TGCAGTGCTGCACTAGCGGGAGATACGCAGTATTTT	CSAALAGDTQYF
TRBJ2-1	TRBV4-1	.	.	TGCGCCAGCGCTAGCTCCTACAATGAGCAGTTCTTC	CASASSYNEQFF
TRBJ2-5	TRBV28	few	TRBD1	TGTGCCAGCAGTTTGGGGACAGCCCCGGCAGAGACCCAGTACTTC	CASSLGTAPAETQYF
TRBJ1-4	TRBV11-2	few	.	TGTGCCAGCAGCTTGGGACTGCCTAATGAAAAACTGTTTTTT	CASSLGLPNEKLFF
TRBJ2-3	TRBV7-9	.	.	TGTGCCAGCAGCTTTTCAAGGGGCGCAGATACGCAGTATTTT	CASSFSRGADTQYF
TRBJ1-2	TRBV7-9	many	.	TGTGCCAGCAGCCCCAGACTGTATGGCTACACCTTC	CASSPRLYGYTF
TRBJ2-1	TRBV12-3/TRBV12-4	few	.	TGTGCCAGCTGTGAAGGGGAGTGGGTCTACAATGAGCAGTTCTTC	CASCEGEWVYNEQFF
TRBJ2-6	TRBV18	.	.	TGTGCCAGCTCACCATGGGTGCGGCCGCAGAGGGATGGGGCCAACGTCCTGACTTTC	CASSPWVRPQRDGANVLTF
TRBJ2-2	TRBV10-3	many	.	TGTGCCATCAGTGAGTCGGGGACTGCAAACACCGGGGAGCTGTTTTTT	CAISESGTANTGELFF
TRBJ2-7	TRBV28	many	TRBD2	TGTGCCAGCAGTGCTAGCGGAAGCTCCTACGAGCAGTACTTC	CASSASGSSYEQYF
TRBJ2-5	TRBV5-1	.	TRBD1	TGCGCCAGCAGCTGGGGGGACAGGAACCAAGAGACCCAGTACTTC	CASSWGDRNQETQYF
TRBJ2-1	TRBV6-5	.	.	TGTGCCAGCAGTTGGGGGCTCTACAATGAGCAGTTCTTC	CASSWGLYNEQFF
TRBJ2-7	TRBV6-2/TRBV6-3	.	.	TGTGCCAGCAGTCCCCCCCGGGCTAGCGTGGGCTACGAGCAGTACTTC	CASSPPRASVGYEQYF
TRBJ2-3	TRBV5-1	few	.	TGCGCCAGCAGCTCCCGCCTAGTGCAGTATTTT	CASSSRLVQYF
TRBJ2-1	TRBV27	few	.	TGTGCCAGCAGTTTGAGTTCCGGTTCCATATACAATGAGCAGTTCTTC	CASSLSSGSIYNEQFF
TRBJ2-7	TRBV4-2	.	TRBD2	TGTGCCAGCAGCCAAGAGGCCAGACTAGCGGGAGGATACGAGCAGTACTTC	CASSQEARLAGGYEQYF
TRBJ2-1	TRBV27	.	.	TGTGCCAGCAGTTTCCCCGGGAGTACCTACAATGAGCAGTTCTTC	CASSFPGSTYNEQFF
TRBJ2-7	TRBV2	.	.	TGTGCCAGCAGTGAAGACAGGGACTACGAGCAGTACTTC	CASSEDRDYEQYF
TRBJ2-1	TRBV7-9	few	.	TGTGCCAGCAGCTCGGGACGGAGGCTCTACAATGAGCAGTTCTTC	CASSSGRRLYNEQFF
TRBJ2-5	TRBV4-2	.	TRBD2	TGTGCCAGCAGCCAAGATAAAGGACTAGCGGGAGAGACCCAGTACTTC	CASSQDKGLAGETQYF
TRBJ2-2	TRBV27	many	.	TGTGCCAGCAGTTTAAAGGTCACCGGGGAGCTGTTTTTT	CASSLKVTGELFF
TRBJ2-1	TRBV24-1	many	TRBD2	TGTGCCACCAGTGACCCCCGCGGGAGGCTGAACAATGAGCAGTTCTTC	CATSDPRGRLNNEQFF
TRBJ2-1	TRBV11-2	many	.	TGTGCCAGCAGCCCGCTGGCCAGGTCCAGCTCCTACAATGAGCAGTTCTTC	CASSPLARSSSYNEQFF
TRBJ2-7	TRBV12-3/TRBV12-4	many	.	TGTGCCAGCAGTTGGGCCGGGAGCCACGAGCAGTACTTC	CASSWAGSHEQYF
TRBJ2-1	TRBV11-2	many	.	TGTGCCAGCAGACCCGGGAAAGACCCATACAATGAGCAGTTCTTC	CASRPGKDPYNEQFF
TRBJ1-4	TRBV3-1	.	.	TGTGCCAGCAGCCACCGGACACGGACTAATGAAAAACTGTTTTTT	CASSHRTRTNEKLFF
TRBJ2-4	TRBV4-3	many	.	TGCGCCAGCAGCCAAGGGCAGGGCGCCATTCAGTACTTC	CASSQGQGAIQYF
TRBJ2-2	TRBV4-3	many	.	TGCGCCAGCAGCCCCTCCACACTGAACACCGGGGAGCTGTTTTTT	CASSPSTLNTGELFF
TRBJ2-1	TRBV27	few	TRBD2	TGTGCCAGCAGGGCTAGCGGGAGTTATGAGCAGTTCTTC	CASRASGSYEQFF
TRBJ2-2	TRBV4-1	few	TRBD2	TGCGCCAGCACCCAACTAGCGGGCGTTGGCACCGGGGAGCTGTTTTTT	CASTQLAGVGTGELFF